What follows describes a single TCR beta chain. The antigen is undetermined. TCRdb's table, derived via immunoSEQ multiplex PCR, lists solely in-frame clones and lacks some. Found here are 15,000 to 20,000 clones, 44% of them singletons; the top ten hold approximately 6%. The sample originates from a study of siplizumab effects on memory and regulatory T cells. Coculturing of the mixed lymphocyte reaction cells was performed at 37°C for approximately 6 days. This CDR3 comprises 15 residues. Unmatched junction bases numbered 10, after V lost 3 bases and J lost 8 bases. Germline V gene data show CDR1 as SGDLS and CDR2 as YYNGEE.

This receptor was identified in a human donor in good health; the cells came from an allogeneic mixed lymphocyte reaction. Some clones in this sample may be carry-over from other donors' samples. Sequenced material: CFSE-low (dividing) CD4+ T cells sorted from an allogeneic mixed lymphocyte reaction. This chain uses TRBV9 with TRBJ2-1; 8 bases are a match to TRBD2. As DNA, the CDR3 is TGTGCCAGCAGCGCGCGTGGGACTAGTTTCGATGAGCAGTTCTTC. Its translation: CASSARGTSFDEQFF.